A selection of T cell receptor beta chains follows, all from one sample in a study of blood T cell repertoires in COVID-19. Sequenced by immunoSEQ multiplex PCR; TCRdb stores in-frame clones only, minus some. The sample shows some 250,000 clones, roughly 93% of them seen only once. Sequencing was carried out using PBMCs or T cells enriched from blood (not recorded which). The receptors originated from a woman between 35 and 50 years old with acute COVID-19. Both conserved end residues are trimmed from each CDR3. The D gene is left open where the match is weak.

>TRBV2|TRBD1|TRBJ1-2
ASRGTANYGYT
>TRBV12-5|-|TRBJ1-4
ASGAGMGREKLF
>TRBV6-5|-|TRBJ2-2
ASSKTATGELF
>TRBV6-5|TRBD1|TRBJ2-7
ASSPPGTGVHEQY
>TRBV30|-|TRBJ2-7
AWSGKGIYEQY
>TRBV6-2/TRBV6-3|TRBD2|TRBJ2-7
ASSYLGLALEQY
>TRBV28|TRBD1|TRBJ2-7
ASSPLGQGYEQY
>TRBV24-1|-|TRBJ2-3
ATSDPRAASSTDTQY
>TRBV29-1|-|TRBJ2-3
SVTGSTDTQY
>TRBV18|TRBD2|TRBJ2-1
ASSPGLAGANNEQF
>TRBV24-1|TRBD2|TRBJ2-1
ATSGGTSDFNEQF